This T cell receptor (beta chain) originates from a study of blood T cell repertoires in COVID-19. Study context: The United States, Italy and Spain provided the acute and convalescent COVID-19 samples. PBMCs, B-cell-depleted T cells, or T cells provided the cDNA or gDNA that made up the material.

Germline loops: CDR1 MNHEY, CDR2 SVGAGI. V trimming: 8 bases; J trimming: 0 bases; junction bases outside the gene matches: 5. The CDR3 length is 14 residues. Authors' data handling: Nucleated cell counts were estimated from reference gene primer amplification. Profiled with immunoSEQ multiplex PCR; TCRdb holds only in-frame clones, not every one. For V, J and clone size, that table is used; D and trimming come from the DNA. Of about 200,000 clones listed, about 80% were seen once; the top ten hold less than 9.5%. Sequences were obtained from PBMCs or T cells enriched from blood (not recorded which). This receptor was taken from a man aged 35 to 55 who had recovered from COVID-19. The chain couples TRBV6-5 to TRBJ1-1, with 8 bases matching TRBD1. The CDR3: CASEDRGMNTEAFF. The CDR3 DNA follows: TGTGCCAGCGAAGACAGGGGCATGAACACTGAAGCTTTCTTT.